This note documents a single T cell receptor (beta chain) sequence. The data stem from a study of blood T cell repertoires in COVID-19. Across the study: Samples representing acute and convalescent COVID-19 were sourced from the United States, Italy and Spain. Sources were T cells, B-cell-depleted T cells, or PBMCs; the material itself was cDNA or gDNA.

Sequencing used immunoSEQ multiplex PCR; TCRdb keeps in-frame clones, though not all of them. The repertoire holds fewer than 100,000 clones, with around 87% as singletons. V lost 2 bases, J lost 2 bases, and 13 bases stayed unmatched. This CDR3 spans 18 amino acids. Germline V gene sequence: CDR1 SGHTS, CDR2 YDEGEE. This clonotype was sampled from a human donor with acute or convalescent COVID-19. The donor label of this sample is uncertain. The gene calls are TRBV5-8 and TRBJ2-3; 8 bases are a match to TRBD2. Specimen: peripheral blood. CDR3 DNA sequence: TGTGCCAGCAGCTTAAACCGGGGGGGCCTAACACACACAGATACGCAGTATTTT. Protein product: CASSLNRGGLTHTDTQYF. Together with reference TRBV5-8 and TRBJ2-3, the CDR3 gives the full variable domain: EAGVTQSPTHLIKTRGQQATLRCSPISGHTSVYWYQQALGLGLQFLLWYDEGEERNRGNFPPRFSGRQFPNYSSELNVNALELEDSALYLCASSLNRGGLTHTDTQYFGPGTRLTVL.